The T cell receptor (beta chain) described here comes from a study of CD8+CD57+ T cells in acquired aplastic anemia. Selection for sequencing was limited to patients who had shown CD8+CD57+ cell expansion by flow cytometry. Among the patients, all had severe acquired aplastic anemia. Patients were treatment-naive when blood was sampled. Whole-study findings and limits: The study found no significant CD8+ Simpson's diversity difference between patients and controls.

From germline, CDR1 is SQVTM and CDR2 ANQGSEA. The CDR3 totals 13 residues. V lost 6 bases and J lost 7; bases outside the gene matches: 6. Comment on this clonotype: The antigen remains undetermined.

Genomic DNA served as template for TCR beta VDJ and CDR3 profiling. Each CDR3 protein is one row after TCRdb ran MiXCR on the reads. This sample has some 160,000 distinct CDR3 sequences, with approximately 44% found just once. The specimen sequenced was sorted CD4+, CD8+, or CD8+CD57+ T cells (not recorded which) from PBMCs. This receptor was obtained from a human donor with aplastic anemia. The chain recombines TRBV29-1 with TRBJ1-2, with 12 bases fitting TRBD1. Written as DNA, the CDR3 is TGCAGCGTCCAGGGACAGGGGGCGATTGGCTACACCTTC. It codes for CSVQGQGAIGYTF.